This T cell receptor (beta chain) originates from a study of blood T cell repertoires in COVID-19. Original processing methods: Amplified reference gene primers provided the basis for estimating nucleated cell counts. The protocol was immunoSEQ multiplex PCR, while the TCRdb copy is restricted to in-frame clones and leaves out a portion. That table supplies the V and J calls and clone size; D and trimming were determined from the DNA. The sample comprises about 93,000 clones, almost 80% of which are singletons, and about 16% rests with the top ten. The source material was peripheral blood. The clonotype comes from a human donor in a cohort sampled during active COVID-19.

CDR3 in DNA: TGTGCCAGCAGCGTAGGCGACATATCGTACACCGGGGAGCTGTTTTTT. Protein sequence: CASSVGDISYTGELFF. The genes are TRBV9 and TRBJ2-2, with D uncertain. The CDR3 is made up of 16 amino acids. Trimming took 0 bases from V and 3 from J, leaving 12 bases between them. Germline V gene data show CDR1 as SGDLS and CDR2 as YYNGEE.